This T cell receptor beta chain is drawn from a study of T cell repertoires in ileal Crohn's disease. This table comes from immunoSEQ multiplex PCR, and its TCRdb copy is limited to in-frame clones, with some not included. The data contain more than 10,000 clones, about 81% of them seen just once; the ten biggest clones take up approximately 15%. Time point in this sample: neoterminal ileum biopsy at postoperative endoscopy, about 6 months after surgery. For this clone: Other DNA variants within this sample encode the same CDR3.

Trimming took 4 bases from V and 1 from J, leaving 7 bases between them. This CDR3 comprises 12 residues. The germline gives CDR1 SQVTM, CDR2 ANQGSEA. The TCR originated in an adult with Crohn's disease. The sequenced sample consisted of ileal tissue. The chain joins TRBV29-1 to TRBJ1-1, with D hard to call. The DNA for the CDR3 is TGCAGCGTTGCCCCAGGGAACACTGAAGCTTTCTTT. It translates to CSVAPGNTEAFF.